This TCR beta chain appears in the sequencing data of a study of blood T cell repertoires in COVID-19. This clone has a handful of counts. The germline V gene encodes CDR1 SGHVS and CDR2 FQNEAQ. The V end was cut by 5 bases, the J end by 5 bases, with 10 bases between. The CDR3 is 14 residues long. Original handling: Estimates of nucleated cell counts were drawn from the amplification of reference gene primers. The assay was immunoSEQ multiplex PCR, and TCRdb's table has in-frame clones only and misses some. V and J calls and clone size are as listed in that table; D and trimming were resolved from the DNA. In the table there are some 190,000 clones, roughly four fifths of which are singletons.

Sample: peripheral blood. The V call is TRBV7-8, the J call TRBJ1-6, with a possible D match to TRBD1 (5 bases). This clonotype was sampled from a woman in her fifties or sixties with acute or convalescent COVID-19. The CDR3 sequence is CASSKTEDNSPLHF. The CDR3 DNA follows: TGTGCCAGCAGCAAGACAGAGGATAATTCACCCCTCCACTTT.